This T cell receptor beta chain is from a study of T cells in Graves' hyperthyroidism and ophthalmopathy. Study in general: Peripheral blood samples were taken at initial diagnosis, prior to any treatment.

Calling Graves' hyperthyroidism stable meant ophthalmopathy did not progress within 18 months. Fresh peripheral blood, about 10 ml of it, supplied the PBMCs. Amplified TCR beta CDR3 regions derived from RNA transcripts. Researchers ran a first-round RT-PCR on the TCR CDR3 using the HTBI primer set. One entry per CDR3 protein results from TCRdb running MiXCR on the multiplex PCR reads. The sample contains about 560,000 distinct CDR3 sequences, over 15% of which appear only once. Points from the study as a whole: Stable hyperthyroidism and ophthalmopathy were separated using 13 V-J signatures.

This clonotype has just a few counts. Its target is unknown. From germline, CDR1 is SEHNR and CDR2 FQNEAQ (reference sequence). The V and J ends lost 5 bases and 3 bases, in that order; junction bases with no gene match: 10. CDR3 length equals 16 residues. The source is a woman between 18 and 29 years old with Graves' hyperthyroidism. The material sequenced was blood. The chain links TRBV7-9 to TRBJ2-1, with 7 bases matching TRBD2. The CDR3: CASSLDGGGRYNEQFF. The CDR3 DNA is TGTGCCAGCAGCCTCGATGGGGGAGGGCGCTACAATGAGCAGTTCTTC.